This T cell receptor (beta chain) was documented in a study of OX40 agonist ivuxolimab in advanced cancers. The overall study: Two cutaneous melanoma patients and one hepatocellular carcinoma patient, three in all, had partial responses.

Autoimmune disease history or systemic immunosuppression led to patient exclusion. Study-level results: Within 6 weeks, CD4+ and CD8+ blood T cells expanded clonally at 0.1 to 3.0 mg/kg. In general, CD8+ T cells held more expanded clones than CD4+ did, on average.

A note on this clone: The antigen remains unidentified.

V dropped 5 bases and J dropped 7; count of bases not matched to a gene: 9. Germline values: CDR1 SEHNR, CDR2 FQNEAQ (reference sequence). The CDR3 is 16 amino acids. Assay: immunoSEQ multiplex PCR; the TCRdb copy retains only in-frame clones and omits some. Of about 53,000 clones in the sample, around nine tenths were seen once. The rearrangement links TRBV7-9 to TRBJ2-1; 12 bases line up with TRBD1. This specimen was CD4+ or CD8+ T cells sorted from blood, taken in a trial of the OX40 agonist ivuxolimab. The source of this sequence is an adult with an advanced solid tumor such as melanoma, head and neck, liver or kidney cancer. Here the CDR3 reads CASSPPGTGGSNEQFF. For the CDR3, the DNA is TGTGCCAGCAGCCCCCCCGGGACAGGGGGCTCTAATGAGCAGTTCTTC.